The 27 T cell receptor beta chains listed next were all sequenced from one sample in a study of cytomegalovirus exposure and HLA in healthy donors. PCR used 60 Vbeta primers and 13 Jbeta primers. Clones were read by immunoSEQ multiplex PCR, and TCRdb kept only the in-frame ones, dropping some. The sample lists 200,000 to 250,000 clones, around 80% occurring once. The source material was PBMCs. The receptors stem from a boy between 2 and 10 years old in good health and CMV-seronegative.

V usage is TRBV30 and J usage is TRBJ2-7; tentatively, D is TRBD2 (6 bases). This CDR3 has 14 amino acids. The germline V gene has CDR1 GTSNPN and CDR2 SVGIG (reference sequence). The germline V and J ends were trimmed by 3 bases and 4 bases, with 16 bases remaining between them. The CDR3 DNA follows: TGTGCCTGGAGCGCCGGGACTGAATATTACGAGCAGTACTTC. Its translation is CAWSAGTEYYEQYF.

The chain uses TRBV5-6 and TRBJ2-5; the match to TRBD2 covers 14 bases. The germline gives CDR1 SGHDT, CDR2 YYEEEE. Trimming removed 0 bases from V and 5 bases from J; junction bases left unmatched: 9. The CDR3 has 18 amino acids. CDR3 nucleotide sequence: TGTGCCAGCAGCTTGGTGCGACTAGCGGGGGGGCCACTCGAGACCCAGTACTTC. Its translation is CASSLVRLAGGPLETQYF. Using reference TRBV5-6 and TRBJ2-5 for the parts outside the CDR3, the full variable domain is DAGVTQSPTHLIKTRGQQVTLRCSPKSGHDTVSWYQQALGQGPQFIFQYYEEEERQRGNFPDRFSGHQFPNYSSELNVNALLLGDSALYLCASSLVRLAGGPLETQYFGPGTRLLVL.

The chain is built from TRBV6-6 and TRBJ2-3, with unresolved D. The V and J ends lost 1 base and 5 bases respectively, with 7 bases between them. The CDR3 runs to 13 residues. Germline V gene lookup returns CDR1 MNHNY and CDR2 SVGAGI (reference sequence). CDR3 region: CASSYLLGDTQYF. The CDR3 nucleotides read TGTGCCAGCAGTTACTTACTCGGAGATACGCAGTATTTT.

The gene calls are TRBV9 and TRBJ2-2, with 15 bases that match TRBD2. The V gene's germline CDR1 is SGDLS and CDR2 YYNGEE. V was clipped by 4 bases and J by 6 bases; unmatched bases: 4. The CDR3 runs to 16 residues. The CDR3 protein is CASSPWTSGGAGELFF. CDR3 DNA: TGTGCCAGCAGCCCCTGGACTAGCGGGGGGGCCGGGGAGCTGTTTTTT.

The CDR3 DNA reads as TGTGCCAGCAGCTTAGCCCCAGGGACTAGCGCCGAGACCCAGTACTTC. Its translation is CASSLAPGTSAETQYF. The chain carries TRBV7-9 and TRBJ2-5; TRBD2 aligns across 10 bases. After removal of 0 bases from V and 5 bases from J, the junction contained 6 bases not matched to a gene. This CDR3 region has 16 residues. Germline-derived CDR1 and CDR2 are SEHNR and FQNEAQ (reference sequence).

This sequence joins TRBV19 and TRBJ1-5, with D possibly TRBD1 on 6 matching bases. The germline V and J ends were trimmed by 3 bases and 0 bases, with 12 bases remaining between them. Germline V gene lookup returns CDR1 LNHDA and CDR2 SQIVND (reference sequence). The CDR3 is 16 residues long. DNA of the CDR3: TGTGCCAGTAGTATTTCGGGGACAATTAGCAATCAGCCCCAGCATTTT. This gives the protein CASSISGTISNQPQHF.

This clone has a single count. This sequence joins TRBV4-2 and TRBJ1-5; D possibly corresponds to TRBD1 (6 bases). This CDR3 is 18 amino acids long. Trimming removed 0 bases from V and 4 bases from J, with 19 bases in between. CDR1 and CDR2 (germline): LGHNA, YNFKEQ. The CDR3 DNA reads TGTGCCAGCAGCCAAGAAGTCGTCAGGACAGAGGTAAATCAGCCCCAGCATTTT. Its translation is CASSQEVVRTEVNQPQHF.

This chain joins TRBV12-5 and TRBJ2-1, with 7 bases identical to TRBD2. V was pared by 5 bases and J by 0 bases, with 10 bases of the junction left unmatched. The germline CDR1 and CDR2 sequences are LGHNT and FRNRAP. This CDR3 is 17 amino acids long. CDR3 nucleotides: TGTGCTAGTGGTCTAGGACTAGGCACGAGCTCCTACAATGAGCAGTTCTTC. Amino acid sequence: CASGLGLGTSSYNEQFF.

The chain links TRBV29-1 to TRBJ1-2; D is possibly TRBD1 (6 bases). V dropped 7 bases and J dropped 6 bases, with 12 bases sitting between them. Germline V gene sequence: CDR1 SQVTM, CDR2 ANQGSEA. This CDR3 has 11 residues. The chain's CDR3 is CSAPGDDGYTF. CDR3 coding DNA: TGCAGCGCTCCAGGGGATGATGGCTACACCTTC.

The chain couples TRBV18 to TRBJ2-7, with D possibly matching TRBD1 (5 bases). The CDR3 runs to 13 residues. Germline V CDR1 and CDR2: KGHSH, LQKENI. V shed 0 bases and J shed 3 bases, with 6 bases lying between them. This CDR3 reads CASSPPDSYEQYF. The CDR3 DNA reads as TGTGCCAGCTCACCACCCGACAGCTACGAGCAGTACTTC.

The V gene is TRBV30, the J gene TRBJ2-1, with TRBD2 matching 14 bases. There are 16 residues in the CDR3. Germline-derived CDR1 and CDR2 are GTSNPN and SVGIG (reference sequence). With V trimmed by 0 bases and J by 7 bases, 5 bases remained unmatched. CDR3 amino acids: CAWSVRGLAGDNEQFF. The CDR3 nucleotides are TGTGCCTGGAGTGTACGGGGACTAGCGGGAGATAATGAGCAGTTCTTC.

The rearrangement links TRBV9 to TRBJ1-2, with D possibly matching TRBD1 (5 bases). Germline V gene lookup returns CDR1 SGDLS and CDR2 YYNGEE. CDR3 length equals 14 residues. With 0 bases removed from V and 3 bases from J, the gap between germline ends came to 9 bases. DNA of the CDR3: TGTGCCAGCAGCGTAGGTGACAGCCACTATGGCTACACCTTC. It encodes CASSVGDSHYGYTF.

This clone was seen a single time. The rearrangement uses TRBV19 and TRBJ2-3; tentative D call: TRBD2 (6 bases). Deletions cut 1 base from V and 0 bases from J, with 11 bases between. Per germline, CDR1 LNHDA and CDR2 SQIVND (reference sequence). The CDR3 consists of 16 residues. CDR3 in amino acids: CASSIGNAGSTDTQYF. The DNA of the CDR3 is TGTGCCAGTAGTATAGGCAACGCGGGGAGCACAGATACGCAGTATTTT.

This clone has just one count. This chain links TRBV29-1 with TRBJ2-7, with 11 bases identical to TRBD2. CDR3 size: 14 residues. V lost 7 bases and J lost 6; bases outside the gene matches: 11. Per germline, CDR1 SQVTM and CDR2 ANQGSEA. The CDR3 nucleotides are TGCAGCGCCGGGGAGGGAGGGACTAGCGGCGAGCAGTACTTC. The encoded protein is CSAGEGGTSGEQYF.

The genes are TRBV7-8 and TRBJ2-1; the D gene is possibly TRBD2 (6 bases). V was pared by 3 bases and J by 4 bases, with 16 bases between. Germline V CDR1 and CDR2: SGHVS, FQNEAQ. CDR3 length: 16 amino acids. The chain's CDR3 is CASSLLRLGGYNEQFF. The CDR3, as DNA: TGTGCCAGCAGCTTGCTTCGGCTAGGAGGGTACAATGAGCAGTTCTTC. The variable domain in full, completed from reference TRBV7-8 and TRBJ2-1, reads GAGVSQSPRYKVAKRGQDVALRCDPISGHVSLFWYQQALGQGPEFLTYFQNEAQLDKSGLPSDRFFAERPEGSVSTLKIQRTQQEDSAVYLCASSLLRLGGYNEQFFGPGTRLTVL.

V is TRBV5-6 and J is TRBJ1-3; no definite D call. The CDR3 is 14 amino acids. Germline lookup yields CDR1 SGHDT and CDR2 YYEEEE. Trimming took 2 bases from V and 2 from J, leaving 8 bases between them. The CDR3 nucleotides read TGTGCCAGCAGCTTAGGCGGAACTGGAAACACCATATATTTT. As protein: CASSLGGTGNTIYF.

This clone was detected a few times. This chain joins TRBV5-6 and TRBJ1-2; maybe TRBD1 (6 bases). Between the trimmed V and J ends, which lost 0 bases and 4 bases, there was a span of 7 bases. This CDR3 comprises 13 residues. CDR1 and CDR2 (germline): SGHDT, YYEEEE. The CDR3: CASSLGTAYGYTF. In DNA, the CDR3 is TGTGCCAGCAGCTTGGGGACAGCCTATGGCTACACCTTC.

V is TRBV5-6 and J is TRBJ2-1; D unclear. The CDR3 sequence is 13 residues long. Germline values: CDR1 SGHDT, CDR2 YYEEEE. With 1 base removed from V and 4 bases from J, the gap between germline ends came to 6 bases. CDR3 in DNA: TGTGCCAGCAGCTTGTCGCGGTACAATGAGCAGTTCTTC. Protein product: CASSLSRYNEQFF.

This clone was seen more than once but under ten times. The CDR3 loop is CASSLGDRGLDEQFF. The CDR3 bases are TGTGCCAGCAGCTTAGGGGACAGGGGGCTCGATGAGCAGTTCTTC. The V and J genes are TRBV13 and TRBJ2-1; 11 nucleotides line up with TRBD1. The CDR3 contains 15 residues. J lost 8 bases, V lost 0 bases, and 3 bases had no gene match. CDR1 is PRHDT, CDR2 FYEKMQ, per germline (reference sequence).

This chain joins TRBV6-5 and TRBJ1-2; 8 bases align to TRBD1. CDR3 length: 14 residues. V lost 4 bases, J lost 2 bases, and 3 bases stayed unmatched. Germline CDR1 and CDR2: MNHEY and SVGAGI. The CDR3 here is CASSWTGSNYGYTF. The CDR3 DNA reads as TGTGCCAGCAGTTGGACAGGGTCGAACTATGGCTACACCTTC.

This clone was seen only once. CDR3 residues: CASSSTGGGTDTQYF. The CDR3, as DNA: TGCGCCAGCAGCTCCACAGGGGGGGGCACAGATACGCAGTATTTT. V gene TRBV5-1 combines with J gene TRBJ2-3, with D possibly being TRBD1 (8 bases). V lost 3 bases and J lost 1, with 12 bases in between. Germline CDR1 and CDR2: SGHRS and YFSETQ. The CDR3 runs to 15 residues.

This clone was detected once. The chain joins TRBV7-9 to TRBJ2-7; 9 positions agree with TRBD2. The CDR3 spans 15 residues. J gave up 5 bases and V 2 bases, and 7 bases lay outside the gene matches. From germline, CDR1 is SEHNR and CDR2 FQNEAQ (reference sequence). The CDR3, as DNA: TGTGCCAGCAGCTTACGACTAGCGGACCTCGACGAGCAGTACTTC. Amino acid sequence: CASSLRLADLDEQYF. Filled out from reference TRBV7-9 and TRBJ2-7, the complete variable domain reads DTGVSQNPRHKITKRGQNVTFRCDPISEHNRLYWYRQTLGQGPEFLTYFQNEAQLEKSRLLSDRFSAERPKGSFSTLEIQRTEQGDSAMYLCASSLRLADLDEQYFGPGTRLTVT.

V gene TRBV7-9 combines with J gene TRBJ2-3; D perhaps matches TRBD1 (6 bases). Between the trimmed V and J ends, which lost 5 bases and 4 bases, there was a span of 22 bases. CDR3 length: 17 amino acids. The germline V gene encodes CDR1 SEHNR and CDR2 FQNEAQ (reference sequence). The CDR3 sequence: CASSTVTQGMIADTQYF. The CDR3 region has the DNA TGTGCCAGCAGCACAGTCACACAGGGTATGATCGCAGATACGCAGTATTTT.

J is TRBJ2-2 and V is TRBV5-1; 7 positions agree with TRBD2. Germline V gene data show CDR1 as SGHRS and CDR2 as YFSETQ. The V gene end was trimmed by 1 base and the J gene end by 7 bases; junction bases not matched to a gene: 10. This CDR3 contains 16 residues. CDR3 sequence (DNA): TGCGCCAGCAGCTTGTATAGCGGGCGGCGCGACGGGGAGCTGTTTTTT. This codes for CASSLYSGRRDGELFF.

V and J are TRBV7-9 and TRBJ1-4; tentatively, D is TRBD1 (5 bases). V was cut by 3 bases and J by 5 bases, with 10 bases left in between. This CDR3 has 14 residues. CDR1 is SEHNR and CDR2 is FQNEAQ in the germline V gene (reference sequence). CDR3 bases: TGTGCCAGCAGCTTGGACACCCTAAATGAAAAACTGTTTTTT. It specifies CASSLDTLNEKLFF. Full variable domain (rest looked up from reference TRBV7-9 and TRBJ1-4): DTGVSQNPRHKITKRGQNVTFRCDPISEHNRLYWYRQTLGQGPEFLTYFQNEAQLEKSRLLSDRFSAERPKGSFSTLEIQRTEQGDSAMYLCASSLDTLNEKLFFGSGTQLSVL.

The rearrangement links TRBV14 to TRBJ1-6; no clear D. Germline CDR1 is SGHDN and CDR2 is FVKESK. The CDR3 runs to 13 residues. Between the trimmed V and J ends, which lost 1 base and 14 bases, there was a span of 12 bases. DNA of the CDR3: TGTGCCAGCAGCCAAGTTTCGGTCTCGGCCCTCCACTTT. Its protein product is CASSQVSVSALHF.

The CDR3 nucleotides read TGTGCCAGCTCTACCCTCGGAGATACGCAGTATTTT. It translates to CASSTLGDTQYF. The chain uses TRBV18 and TRBJ2-3; the D is unclear. The CDR3 contains 12 residues. Germline V gene sequence: CDR1 KGHSH, CDR2 LQKENI. The V gene lost 6 bases and the J gene lost 5 bases, with 9 bases spanning the gap.